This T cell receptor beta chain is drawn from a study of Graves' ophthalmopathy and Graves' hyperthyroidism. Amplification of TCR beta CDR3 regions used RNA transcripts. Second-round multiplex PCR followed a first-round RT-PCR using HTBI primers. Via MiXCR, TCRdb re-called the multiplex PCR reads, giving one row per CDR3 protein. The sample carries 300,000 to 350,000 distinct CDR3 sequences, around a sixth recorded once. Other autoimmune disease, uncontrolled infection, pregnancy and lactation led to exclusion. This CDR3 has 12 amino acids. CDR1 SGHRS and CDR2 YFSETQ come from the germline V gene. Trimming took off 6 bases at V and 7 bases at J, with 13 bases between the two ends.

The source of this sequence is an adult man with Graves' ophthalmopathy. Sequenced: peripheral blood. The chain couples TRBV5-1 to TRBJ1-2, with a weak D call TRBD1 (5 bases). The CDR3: CASKEGTSGYTF. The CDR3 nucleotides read TGCGCCAGCAAGGAGGGGACTTCTGGCTACACCTTC.